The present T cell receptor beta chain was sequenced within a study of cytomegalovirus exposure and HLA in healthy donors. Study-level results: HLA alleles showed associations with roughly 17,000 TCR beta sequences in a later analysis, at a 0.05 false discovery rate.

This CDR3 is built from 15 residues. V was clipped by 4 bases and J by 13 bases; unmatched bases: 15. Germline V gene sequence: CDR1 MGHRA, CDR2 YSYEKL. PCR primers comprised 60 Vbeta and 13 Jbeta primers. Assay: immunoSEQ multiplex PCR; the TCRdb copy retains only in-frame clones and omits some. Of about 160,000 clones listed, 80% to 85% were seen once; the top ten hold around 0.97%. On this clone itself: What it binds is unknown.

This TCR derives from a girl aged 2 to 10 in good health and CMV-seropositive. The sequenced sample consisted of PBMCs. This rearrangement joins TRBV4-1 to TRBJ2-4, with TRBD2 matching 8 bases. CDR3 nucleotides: TGCGCCAGCAGCCCCCGGGACACAGCTAGCGGGCAACAGTACTTC. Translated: CASSPRDTASGQQYF.